Presented here are 5 T cell receptor beta chains from one specimen sequenced in a study of neoadjuvant anti-PD-1 for oral cavity cancer. As for time point: after neoadjuvant nivolumab, at surgical resection. Libraries were prepared by immunoSEQ multiplex PCR; TCRdb keeps only in-frame clonotypes and omits some of them. The repertoire includes approximately 7,800 clones, over 50% of them detected once, and about 3% sits in the top ten. The starting material was PBMCs, obtained after nivolumab (anti-PD-1) treatment. These receptors all come from a person between 35 and 79 years old with oral cavity squamous cell carcinoma.

V gene TRBV5-1 combines with J gene TRBJ2-5; perhaps D is TRBD1 or TRBD2 (5 bases each). Trimming removed 4 bases at V and 2 bases at J, with 15 bases between. Germline V gene sequence: CDR1 SGHRS, CDR2 YFSETQ. The CDR3 spans 15 residues. The CDR3 region is CASSPSLGEQETQYF. The CDR3 DNA reads as TGCGCCAGCAGCCCTAGTTTGGGGGAGCAAGAGACCCAGTACTTC.

This clone occurred a few times. The chain recombines TRBV7-2 with TRBJ2-7, with a possible D match to TRBD1 (5 bases). Germline V CDR1 and CDR2: SGHTA, FQGNSA. V shed 1 base and J shed 2 bases, with 15 bases lying between them. The CDR3 is 16 residues long. The CDR3 DNA sequence: TGTGCCAGCAGCTTAGGAGGTGCAGGGTCCCCCTACGAGCAGTACTTC. Translating gives CASSLGGAGSPYEQYF.

The chain has TRBV11-2 and TRBJ1-2; D is undetermined. The germline V and J ends were trimmed by 1 base and 2 bases, with 8 bases remaining between them. The CDR3 spans 14 residues. CDR1 and CDR2 from the germline V gene are SGHAT and FQNNGV. DNA of the CDR3: TGTGCCAGCAGCTTAGGGACGGAGAACTATGGCTACACCTTC. Amino acid sequence: CASSLGTENYGYTF. The full variable domain, rest sourced from reference TRBV11-2 and TRBJ1-2, is EAGVAQSPRYKIIEKRQSVAFWCNPISGHATLYWYQQILGQGPKLLIQFQNNGVVDDSQLPKDRFSAERLKGVDSTLKIQPAKLEDSAVYLCASSLGTENYGYTFGSGTRLTVV.

Only a few counts were recorded for this clone. The rearrangement uses TRBV27 and TRBJ2-2, with D perhaps being TRBD1 or TRBD2 (6 bases each). Germline lookup yields CDR1 MNHEY and CDR2 SMNVEV (reference sequence). This CDR3 contains 15 residues. V shed 4 bases and J shed 3 bases, with 12 bases lying between them. CDR3 coding DNA: TGTGCCAGCAGTTCGGGGGCGATGCACACCGGGGAGCTGTTTTTT. As protein: CASSSGAMHTGELFF.

This clone appeared a few times. The chain couples TRBV5-6 to TRBJ1-1; no clear D gene. Germline CDR1 reads SGHDT; CDR2 reads YYEEEE. The CDR3 loop spans 16 amino acids. V lost 1 base, J lost 1 base, and 14 bases lay in between. The CDR3 sequence is CASSLKPSVENTEAFF. The DNA for the CDR3 is TGTGCCAGCAGCTTGAAGCCTAGCGTGGAGAACACTGAAGCTTTCTTT.